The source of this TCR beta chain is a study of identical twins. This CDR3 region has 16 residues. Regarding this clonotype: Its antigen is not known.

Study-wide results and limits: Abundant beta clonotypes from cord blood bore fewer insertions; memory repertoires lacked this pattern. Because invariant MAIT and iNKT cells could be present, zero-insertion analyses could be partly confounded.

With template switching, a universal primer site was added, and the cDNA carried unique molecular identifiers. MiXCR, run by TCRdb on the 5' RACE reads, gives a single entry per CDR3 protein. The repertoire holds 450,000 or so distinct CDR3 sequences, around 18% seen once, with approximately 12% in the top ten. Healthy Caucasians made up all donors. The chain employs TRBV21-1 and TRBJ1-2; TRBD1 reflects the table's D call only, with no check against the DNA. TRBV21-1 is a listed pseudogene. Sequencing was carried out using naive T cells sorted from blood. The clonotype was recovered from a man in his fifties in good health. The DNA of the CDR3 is TGTGCCAGCAGCAACGGGTACGGATCCGGGGGCTATGGCTACACCTTC. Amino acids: CASSNGYGSGGYGYTF.